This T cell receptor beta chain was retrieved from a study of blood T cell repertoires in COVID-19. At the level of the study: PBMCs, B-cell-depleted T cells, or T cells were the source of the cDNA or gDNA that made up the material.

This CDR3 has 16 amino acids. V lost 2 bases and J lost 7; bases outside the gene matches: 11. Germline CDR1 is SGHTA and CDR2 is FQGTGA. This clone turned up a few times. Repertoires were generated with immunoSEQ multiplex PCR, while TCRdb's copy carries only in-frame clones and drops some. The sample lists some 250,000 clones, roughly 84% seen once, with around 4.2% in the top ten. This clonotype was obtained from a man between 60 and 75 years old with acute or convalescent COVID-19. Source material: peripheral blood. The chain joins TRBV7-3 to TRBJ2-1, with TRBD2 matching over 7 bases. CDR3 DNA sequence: TGTGCCAGCAGCTTATCCCGGCGAAGCGGGGCAAATGAGCAGTTCTTC. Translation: CASSLSRRSGANEQFF.